These 27 T cell receptor beta chains were sequenced from one sample in a study of cytomegalovirus exposure and HLA in healthy donors. Amplification used 60 Vbeta primers and 13 Jbeta primers. Some clones are missing from TCRdb's copy, which holds only in-frame ones; the method was immunoSEQ multiplex PCR. The sample has approximately 40,000 clones; approximately 90% are singletons. The specimen sequenced was PBMCs. These receptors were collected from a middle-aged woman in good health and CMV-seropositive.

The gene calls are TRBV6-4 and TRBJ1-2; 7 bases map to TRBD1. Germline V gives CDR1 MRHNA, CDR2 SNTAGT. This CDR3 spans 16 amino acids. J was trimmed by 4 bases and V by 8 bases; bases with no gene match: 16. The CDR3 region has the DNA TGTGCCAGCCGCATTGGGACAGTTCTTAAATGCTATGGCTACACCTTC. Translation gives CASRIGTVLKCYGYTF.

This clone was seen a few times. The chain links TRBV4-3 to TRBJ1-1; maybe TRBD1 (6 bases). CDR1 is LGHNA and CDR2 is YSLEER in the germline V gene. This CDR3 contains 17 residues. V lost 4 bases and J 0 bases, leaving 18 bases between the germline ends. CDR3 bases: TGCGCCAGCAGCCCTAATATACAGGGATGGATGAACACTGAAGCTTTCTTT. This sequence encodes CASSPNIQGWMNTEAFF.

This clone has only one observation. Written as DNA, the CDR3 is TGTGCCTGGAGTGGGACAGAGGGTATCTGGGCCAACGTCCTGACTTTC. Amino acid sequence: CAWSGTEGIWANVLTF. V usage is TRBV30 and J usage is TRBJ2-6, with TRBD1 as a possible D gene (6 bases). The CDR3 has 16 amino acids. CDR1 and CDR2 (germline): GTSNPN, SVGIG (reference sequence). V was shortened by 1 base and J by 5 bases, with 15 bases between the two germline ends.

The V gene is TRBV18, the J gene TRBJ2-3; D perhaps matches TRBD1 (6 bases). The V gene lost 1 base and the J gene lost 6 bases, with 17 bases spanning the gap. CDR3 length: 16 residues. The germline gives CDR1 KGHSH, CDR2 LQKENI. CDR3 in DNA: TGTGCCAGCTCACCACGACAGGAGGCCATCCAGGATACGCAGTATTTT. Protein sequence: CASSPRQEAIQDTQYF.

The rearrangement links TRBV4-1 to TRBJ2-4; 12 nucleotides align to TRBD2. With V trimmed by 0 bases and J by 6 bases, 6 bases remained unmatched. This CDR3 is 17 amino acids long. Germline V gives CDR1 MGHRA, CDR2 YSYEKL. CDR3 sequence (DNA): TGCGCCAGCAGCCAAGATCCTAGCGGGGGGGCGGGAAACATTCAGTACTTC. Translating it yields CASSQDPSGGAGNIQYF.

The V and J genes are TRBV11-2 and TRBJ2-3, with TRBD2 identical over 8 bases. The CDR3 sequence is 16 residues long. The trim removed 5 bases at V and 5 bases at J, leaving 12 bases unmatched. Germline-derived CDR1 and CDR2 are SGHAT and FQNNGV. CDR3 in DNA: TGTGCCAGCAGCGAAGCGGGGGCGCTCAGAGGAGATACGCAGTATTTT. Protein product: CASSEAGALRGDTQYF.

The CDR3 region has the DNA TGTGCCAGCAGCTTAGGGACATTCGACTCTGGAAACACCATATATTTT. This encodes CASSLGTFDSGNTIYF. V gene TRBV7-9 combines with J gene TRBJ1-3, with D possibly being TRBD1 (5 bases). This CDR3 contains 16 residues. V gave up 1 base and J gave up 0 bases, with 10 bases separating them. Germline lookup yields CDR1 SEHNR and CDR2 FQNEAQ (reference sequence).

The chain recombines TRBV6-6 with TRBJ1-2; D perhaps matches TRBD1 (5 bases). The CDR3 is made up of 14 amino acids. CDR1 is MNHNY and CDR2 is SVGAGI in the germline V gene (reference sequence). Trimming cost V 0 bases and J 4 bases, with 9 bases left between them. CDR3 sequence (DNA): TGTGCCAGCAGTTACTCGGACACCCCCTATGGCTACACCTTC. This translates into CASSYSDTPYGYTF.

This clone was observed a few times. This rearrangement joins TRBV15 to TRBJ1-3; 8 bases align to TRBD1. Trimming cost V 3 bases and J 0 bases; bases outside gene matches: 4. Germline V gene lookup returns CDR1 LNHNV and CDR2 YYDKDF (reference sequence). The CDR3 consists of 16 residues. CDR3 protein: CATSRGQVLSGNTIYF. In DNA, the CDR3 is TGTGCCACCAGCAGGGGACAGGTTCTCTCTGGAAACACCATATATTTT.

The chain joins TRBV2 to TRBJ2-7; D remains unclear. The CDR3 runs to 13 residues. The V end lost 1 base, the J end lost 7 bases, and 11 bases lay between the germline ends. CDR1 is SNHLY and CDR2 is FYNNEI in the germline V gene. The CDR3 region has the DNA TGTGCCAGCAGTGAAGGACGGTCTAGGGAGCAGTACTTC. Its protein is CASSEGRSREQYF. Full variable domain (remainder filled in from reference TRBV2 and TRBJ2-7): EPEVTQTPSHQVTQMGQEVILRCVPISNHLYFYWYRQILGQKVEFLVSFYNNEISEKSEIFDDQFSVERPDGSNFTLKIRSTKLEDSAMYFCASSEGRSREQYFGPGTRLTVT.

The chain uses TRBV10-1 and TRBJ2-1; 8 bases agree with TRBD2. The CDR3 totals 16 residues. In germline, CDR1 is WNHNN, CDR2 SYGVQD (reference sequence). V gave up 2 bases and J gave up 5 bases; unmatched junction bases: 8. Written as DNA, the CDR3 is TGCGCCAGCAGTGAGGGTAGCGGGGCGCTAAACAATGAGCAGTTCTTC. Protein: CASSEGSGALNNEQFF.

DNA of the CDR3: TGTGCCAGTAGTATCGGCAGGGGAGTGGGCACCGGGGAGCTGTTTTTT. Its translation is CASSIGRGVGTGELFF. The V and J genes are TRBV19 and TRBJ2-2, with a tentative D call TRBD1 (6 bases). Looked up from germline, CDR1 is LNHDA and CDR2 is SQIVND (reference sequence). The length of the CDR3 is 16 residues. The V end was cut by 3 bases, the J end by 4 bases, with 15 bases between. The full variable domain, in which reference TRBV19 and TRBJ2-2 provide the parts outside the CDR3, is DGGITQSPKYLFRKEGQNVTLSCEQNLNHDAMYWYRQDPGQGLRLIYYSQIVNDFQKGDIAEGYSVSREKKESFPLTVTSAQKNPTAFYLCASSIGRGVGTGELFFGEGSRLTVL.

The chain carries TRBV5-1 and TRBJ2-7, with D tentatively TRBD1 (5 bases). V lost 0 bases and J lost 6, with 7 bases in between. The CDR3 has 12 amino acids. CDR1 and CDR2 (germline): SGHRS, YFSETQ. CDR3 sequence: CASSLAGIEQYF. The CDR3 DNA reads as TGCGCCAGCAGCTTGGCAGGGATCGAGCAGTACTTC.

The genes are TRBV5-1 and TRBJ2-5; 8 bases fit TRBD1. The V segment lost 3 bases and the J segment 5 bases; nucleotides outside the gene matches: 6. CDR3 length: 14 residues. The germline V gene has CDR1 SGHRS and CDR2 YFSETQ. CDR3 residues: CASSSGTGRETQYF. CDR3 sequence (DNA): TGCGCCAGCAGCTCCGGGACAGGACGGGAGACCCAGTACTTC.

The chain links TRBV10-3 to TRBJ2-7, with D possibly matching TRBD2 (5 bases). The CDR3 is 11 residues long. Germline CDR1 and CDR2: ENHRY and SYGVKD. Deletions cut 2 bases from V and 10 bases from J, with 9 bases between. CDR3 protein: CAISEAGPQYF. The DNA for the CDR3 is TGTGCCATCAGTGAGGCGGGCCCCCAGTACTTC.

This clone was counted a few times. J is TRBJ1-1 and V is TRBV18, with a tentative D call TRBD1 (5 bases). Germline assignment: CDR1 KGHSH and CDR2 LQKENI. With 5 bases removed from V and 2 bases from J, the gap between germline ends came to 12 bases. The CDR3 contains 14 residues. The CDR3 loop is CASSSTRDNTEAFF. Here the CDR3 DNA reads TGTGCCAGCTCATCGACCAGGGATAACACTGAAGCTTTCTTT.

This clone has a single count. At one end the junction does not follow the germline gene, possibly because of a read error. V and J are TRBV6-6 and TRBJ1-2; tentatively, D is TRBD1 (6 bases). CDR3 length: 11 residues. Looked up from germline, CDR1 is MNHNY and CDR2 is SVGAGI (reference sequence). CDR3 protein: CASRNPGHLIF. CDR3 coding DNA: TGTGCCAGCAGGAATCCGGGACACCTGATCTTC.

This clone was seen a handful of times. The chain combines TRBV7-9 with TRBJ1-4, with 7 bases that match TRBD1. Per germline, CDR1 SEHNR and CDR2 FQNEAQ (reference sequence). Losses at the gene ends were 5 bases for V and 8 bases for J; bases not matched to a gene: 8. The length of the CDR3 is 14 residues. CDR3 in amino acids: CASSLEQGQEKLFF. As DNA, the CDR3 is TGTGCCAGCAGCCTGGAACAGGGGCAGGAAAAACTGTTTTTT.

This clone showed up just a few times. The chain employs TRBV27 and TRBJ1-6; D is undetermined. Germline assignment: CDR1 MNHEY and CDR2 SMNVEV (reference sequence). CDR3 length: 12 amino acids. V was clipped by 3 bases and J by 8 bases, with 5 bases between them. The CDR3 bases are TGTGCCAGCAGTTTGTATGATTCACCCCTCCACTTT. Translating it yields CASSLYDSPLHF.

V usage is TRBV4-3 and J usage is TRBJ2-1, with TRBD2 identical over 15 bases. The CDR3 has 16 amino acids. CDR1 is LGHNA and CDR2 is YSLEER in the germline V gene. The V segment lost 3 bases and the J segment 7 bases; nucleotides outside the gene matches: 4. The CDR3 loop is CASSHAGLAGGNEQFF. The CDR3 DNA reads TGCGCCAGCAGCCATGCCGGACTAGCGGGGGGGAATGAGCAGTTCTTC.

This chain links TRBV5-4 with TRBJ1-1; 10 bases map to TRBD1. With 4 bases clipped from V and 3 bases from J, the junction kept 6 bases outside the gene matches. The CDR3 contains 15 residues. Germline values: CDR1 SGHNT, CDR2 YYREEE (reference sequence). The CDR3, as DNA: TGTGCCAGCAGCCAAGGGACAGGGGCGGACACTGAAGCTTTCTTT. Protein product: CASSQGTGADTEAFF. The whole variable domain, filled in from reference TRBV5-4 and TRBJ1-1, reads ETGVTQSPTHLIKTRGQQVTLRCSSQSGHNTVSWYQQALGQGPQFIFQYYREEENGRGNFPPRFSGLQFPNYSSELNVNALELDDSALYLCASSQGTGADTEAFFGQGTRLTVV.

This chain joins TRBV7-2 and TRBJ1-2; possible D gene TRBD1, 5 bases. The CDR3 runs 14 residues. The germline CDR1 and CDR2 sequences are SGHTA and FQGNSA. The V end was cut by 1 base, the J end by 4 bases, with 10 bases between. This CDR3 is CASSLDLGGYGYTF. In nucleotides, the CDR3 is TGTGCCAGCAGCTTAGATTTGGGGGGCTATGGCTACACCTTC.

The table lists this clone with a count of one. The J gene is TRBJ2-4, the V gene TRBV9; 11 bases match TRBD2. The trim removed 4 bases at V and 4 bases at J, leaving 4 bases unmatched. Per germline, CDR1 SGDLS and CDR2 YYNGEE. CDR3 size: 15 residues. The CDR3 DNA follows: TGTGCCAGCAGCCCTAGCGGGGGGCTTAAAAACATTCAGTACTTC. Amino acid sequence: CASSPSGGLKNIQYF.

In DNA, the CDR3 is TGTGCCAGCAGCTTAGGTCCCGGTCAGCCCCAGCATTTT. This encodes CASSLGPGQPQHF. The gene calls are TRBV11-2 and TRBJ1-5; D gene uncertain. CDR1 is SGHAT and CDR2 is FQNNGV in the germline V gene. This CDR3 comprises 13 residues. V was cut by 1 base and J by 6 bases, with 7 bases left in between.

This clone has a single count. This rearrangement joins TRBV19 to TRBJ1-2; 7 bases are a match to TRBD1. This CDR3 spans 16 amino acids. CDR1 and CDR2 from the germline V gene are LNHDA and SQIVND (reference sequence). With 4 bases clipped from V and 4 bases from J, the junction kept 12 bases outside the gene matches. The CDR3 region is CASSTSMPGQIYGYTF. CDR3 in DNA: TGTGCCAGTAGTACCAGCATGCCGGGACAGATCTATGGCTACACCTTC.

The gene calls are TRBV18 and TRBJ1-4, with 9 bases identical to TRBD1. This CDR3 region has 17 residues. Germline CDR1 and CDR2: KGHSH and LQKENI. The V segment lost 3 bases and the J segment 8 bases; nucleotides outside the gene matches: 13. CDR3 residues: CASSPLTPGQGGEKLFF. The CDR3 DNA follows: TGTGCCAGCTCACCGCTAACGCCGGGACAGGGTGGAGAAAAACTGTTTTTT. The complete variable domain, with remaining parts taken from reference TRBV18 and TRBJ1-4, reads NAGVMQNPRHLVRRRGQEARLRCSPMKGHSHVYWYRQLPEEGLKFMVYLQKENIIDESGMPKERFSAEFPKEGPSILRIQQVVRGDSAAYFCASSPLTPGQGGEKLFFGSGTQLSVL.

The chain recombines TRBV6-6 with TRBJ1-5, with D possibly being TRBD1 (5 bases). The germline V gene has CDR1 MNHNY and CDR2 SVGAGI (reference sequence). V lost 0 bases to trimming and J lost 5 bases, with 11 bases between them. This CDR3 has 15 amino acids. CDR3 DNA: TGTGCCAGCAGTTACTCGATGGGGACTCATCAGCCCCAGCATTTT. It is translated as CASSYSMGTHQPQHF.